One and the same sample provided the 13 T cell receptor beta chains below, sequenced in a study of lymphopenia after photon versus proton radiotherapy. Clones were read by immunoSEQ multiplex PCR, and TCRdb kept only the in-frame ones, dropping some. The sample contains about 14,000 clones, 70% to 85% of which appear only once. The input for sequencing was peripheral blood, taken from a patient treated with photon-based radiotherapy. The receptor source for this set is a man between 50 and 59 years old with gastric cancer.

The chain carries TRBV11-2 and TRBJ2-3; 7 nucleotides align to TRBD2. Per germline, CDR1 SGHAT and CDR2 FQNNGV. This CDR3 comprises 14 residues. After removal of 0 bases from V and 11 bases from J, the junction contained 8 bases not matched to a gene. In DNA, the CDR3 is TGTGCCAGCAGCTTAGATCTCGGACTAGATTGGCAGTATTTT. Its translation is CASSLDLGLDWQYF. Variable domain in full (rest from reference TRBV11-2 and TRBJ2-3): EAGVAQSPRYKIIEKRQSVAFWCNPISGHATLYWYQQILGQGPKLLIQFQNNGVVDDSQLPKDRFSAERLKGVDSTLKIQPAKLEDSAVYLCASSLDLGLDWQYFGPGTRLTVL.

This clone was seen just once. The V call is TRBV10-2, the J call TRBJ2-2; 8 bases match TRBD1. The CDR3 runs 14 residues. V shed 6 bases, J shed 2 bases, and the junction held 2 bases outside the gene matches. The germline gives CDR1 WSHSY, CDR2 SAAADI. The CDR3 sequence: CASSGQGNTGELFF. The CDR3, as DNA: TGCGCCAGCAGCGGACAGGGTAACACCGGGGAGCTGTTTTTT.

This clone has a single count. J is TRBJ2-7 and V is TRBV5-1; possible D gene TRBD2, 6 bases. Deletions cut 0 bases from V and 5 bases from J, with 12 bases between. Germline V gene data show CDR1 as SGHRS and CDR2 as YFSETQ. CDR3 size: 14 residues. The CDR3 bases are TGCGCCAGCAGCTTGGAGACTAGATCCAACGAGCAGTACTTC. As protein: CASSLETRSNEQYF.

As to this clone: Compared with germline, one end of the junction differs, possibly owing to a read error. V is TRBV6-5 and J is TRBJ1-2; D is unresolved. This CDR3 has 13 amino acids. Germline V CDR1 and CDR2: MNHEY, SVGAGI. CDR3 amino acids: CANSFHYNYGYTF. CDR3 in DNA: TGTGCCAACAGTTTCCACTACAACTATGGCTACACCTTC.

This clone occurred a few times. This chain's CDR3 is CAWSVGGSAGYTF. The CDR3 DNA sequence: TGTGCCTGGAGTGTGGGGGGCTCGGCTGGCTACACCTTC. The chain combines TRBV30 with TRBJ1-2, with D possibly TRBD1 on 6 matching bases. Germline loops: CDR1 GTSNPN, CDR2 SVGIG (reference sequence). The V gene lost 0 bases and the J gene lost 7 bases, with 12 bases spanning the gap. The CDR3 spans 13 residues.

CDR3 DNA: TGTGCCAGCAGCCAAGTTGGGGCGGGGGCCCAAGAGACCCAGTACTTC. Residues: CASSQVGAGAQETQYF. This chain uses TRBV14 with TRBJ2-5; a possible D gene is TRBD2 (7 bases). This CDR3 region has 16 residues. V lost 1 base, J lost 1 base, and 13 bases lay in between. The germline V gene has CDR1 SGHDN and CDR2 FVKESK.

The DNA of the CDR3 is TGTGCCAGCAGCTTTGCAGGGGGCGGCAATCAGCCCCAGCATTTT. Protein sequence: CASSFAGGGNQPQHF. The chain links TRBV7-2 to TRBJ1-5; 8 bases are a match to TRBD1. The ends lost 3 bases at V and 2 bases at J; junction bases unmatched: 3. CDR3 length: 15 amino acids. CDR1 and CDR2 (germline): SGHTA, FQGNSA.

The chain couples TRBV9 to TRBJ2-3; 8 bases line up with TRBD2. In germline, CDR1 is SGDLS, CDR2 YYNGEE. This CDR3 is built from 16 residues. Trimming removed 0 bases from V and 2 bases from J; junction bases left unmatched: 5. In nucleotides, the CDR3 is TGTGCCAGCAGCGTAGACCCGCGGGGGGCCACAGATACGCAGTATTTT. This translates into CASSVDPRGATDTQYF.

There are a few counts of this clone. The chain joins TRBV6-5 to TRBJ1-2; 10 nucleotides match TRBD1. Germline values: CDR1 MNHEY, CDR2 SVGAGI. This CDR3 contains 16 residues. The junction had 7 bases not matched to a gene; V was cut back by 2 bases and J by 4 bases. This chain's CDR3 is CASSYIRTGGGYGYTF. The CDR3 bases are TGTGCCAGCAGTTACATTCGGACAGGGGGGGGCTATGGCTACACCTTC.

V and J are TRBV6-5 and TRBJ1-1; D is uncertain. This CDR3 contains 14 residues. Germline V lookup: CDR1 MNHEY, CDR2 SVGAGI. V was cut by 8 bases and J by 0 bases, with 13 bases left in between. The CDR3 nucleotides are TGTGCCAGCGGTAAACTGAGTATGAACACTGAAGCTTTCTTT. Residues: CASGKLSMNTEAFF.

V and J are TRBV5-1 and TRBJ2-1; 10 bases align to TRBD1. The V segment lost 0 bases and the J segment 6 bases; nucleotides outside the gene matches: 3. The germline gives CDR1 SGHRS, CDR2 YFSETQ. The CDR3 contains 15 residues. CDR3 sequence: CASSLVGQGFNEQFF. DNA for the CDR3: TGCGCCAGCAGCTTGGTGGGACAGGGGTTCAATGAGCAGTTCTTC.

CDR3 sequence: CASSLAMVGTEAFF. The CDR3 DNA reads as TGTGCCAGCAGCTTAGCCATGGTGGGGACTGAAGCTTTCTTT. The gene calls are TRBV11-2 and TRBJ1-1; no reliable D call. Trimming removed 1 base from V and 5 bases from J, with 11 bases in between. The CDR3 runs to 14 residues. The germline CDR1 and CDR2 sequences are SGHAT and FQNNGV.

V is TRBV7-8 and J is TRBJ2-1; TRBD1 might be the D (6 bases). Deletions cut 6 bases from V and 6 bases from J, with 15 bases between. Germline V CDR1 and CDR2: SGHVS, FQNEAQ. The length of the CDR3 is 14 residues. The CDR3 region is CASSPMDSINEQFF. Written as DNA, the CDR3 is TGTGCCAGCAGTCCGATGGACAGCATCAATGAGCAGTTCTTC. The complete variable domain, with remaining parts taken from reference TRBV7-8 and TRBJ2-1, reads GAGVSQSPRYKVAKRGQDVALRCDPISGHVSLFWYQQALGQGPEFLTYFQNEAQLDKSGLPSDRFFAERPEGSVSTLKIQRTQQEDSAVYLCASSPMDSINEQFFGPGTRLTVL.